This entry lists 27 T cell receptor beta chains sequenced from one sample in a study of cytomegalovirus exposure and HLA in healthy donors. The PCR employed 60 Vbeta primers together with 13 Jbeta primers. Generated by immunoSEQ multiplex PCR, the TCRdb table keeps only in-frame clones and is missing some. Of around 190,000 clones in the sample, around four fifths are singletons; the top ten hold under 2%. The sample was PBMCs. Receptor source: a man aged 40-55 years in good health and CMV-seropositive.

The gene calls are TRBV15 and TRBJ1-1; D is uncertain. The V end lost 0 bases, the J end lost 0 bases, and 14 bases lay between the germline ends. The CDR3 runs 17 residues. Germline CDR1 is LNHNV and CDR2 is YYDKDF (reference sequence). The CDR3 nucleotides read TGTGCCACCAGCAGAGATCTTGGACTCACAATGAACACTGAAGCTTTCTTT. Translation: CATSRDLGLTMNTEAFF.

V usage is TRBV7-2 and J usage is TRBJ2-3, with 14 bases matching TRBD2. The V segment lost 4 bases and the J segment 5 bases; nucleotides outside the gene matches: 5. The CDR3 is 16 amino acids. Germline V CDR1 and CDR2: SGHTA, FQGNSA. The CDR3 region is CASSWGLAGAGDTQYF. CDR3 DNA sequence: TGTGCCAGCAGCTGGGGACTAGCGGGAGCTGGAGATACGCAGTATTTT.

The chain joins TRBV11-2 to TRBJ2-7; 10 bases match TRBD2. This CDR3 contains 14 residues. Germline V gives CDR1 SGHAT, CDR2 FQNNGV. Trimming at V came to 6 bases and at J to 2 bases, leaving 4 bases not matched to a gene. CDR3 in DNA: TGTGCCAGCAGTGACGGACTAGCGGCCTACGAGCAGTACTTC. Translation: CASSDGLAAYEQYF.

This rearrangement joins TRBV9 to TRBJ2-5; D perhaps matches TRBD2 (7 bases). V lost 0 bases, J lost 4 bases, and 13 bases lay in between. CDR1 SGDLS and CDR2 YYNGEE come from the germline V gene. The CDR3 consists of 15 residues. In DNA, the CDR3 is TGTGCCAGCAGCGTAGGGCACAGGGAGGGAGAGACCCAGTACTTC. Protein sequence: CASSVGHREGETQYF.

The V and J genes are TRBV5-4 and TRBJ1-1; 8 bases fit TRBD1. V was pared by 2 bases and J by 5 bases, with 2 bases of the junction left unmatched. Germline V gene lookup returns CDR1 SGHNT and CDR2 YYREEE (reference sequence). CDR3 length equals 13 residues. The chain's CDR3 is CASSLQGGTEAFF. The DNA for the CDR3 is TGTGCCAGCAGCTTACAGGGGGGTACTGAAGCTTTCTTT.

The V gene is TRBV7-6, the J gene TRBJ1-2; 10 positions agree with TRBD1. Per the germline V gene, CDR1 is SGHVS and CDR2 is FNYEAQ. The CDR3 is 16 residues long. V gave up 5 bases and J gave up 5 bases; unmatched junction bases: 11. The DNA of the CDR3 is TGTGCCAGCAGCCAGACCGGGACAGGGGTTTTTTATGGCTACACCTTC. Protein product: CASSQTGTGVFYGYTF.

The chain employs TRBV7-2 and TRBJ2-7; D uncertain. Germline lookup yields CDR1 SGHTA and CDR2 FQGNSA. This CDR3 has 12 residues. The V end lost 1 base, the J end lost 6 bases, and 7 bases lay between the germline ends. In DNA form, the CDR3 reads TGTGCCAGCAGCTTAGAAAGAGCCGAGCAGTACTTC. Translation: CASSLERAEQYF. Supplemented by reference TRBV7-2 and TRBJ2-7, the full variable domain reads GAGVSQSPSNKVTEKGKDVELRCDPISGHTALYWYRQSLGQGLEFLIYFQGNSAPDKSGLPSDRFSAERTGGSVSTLTIQRTQQEDSAVYLCASSLERAEQYFGPGTRLTVT.

The J gene is TRBJ2-3, the V gene TRBV30, with D uncertain. The CDR3 loop spans 12 amino acids. Between the trimmed V and J ends, which lost 2 bases and 6 bases, there was a span of 9 bases. From germline, CDR1 is GTSNPN and CDR2 SVGIG (reference sequence). The CDR3 coding sequence is TGTGCCTGGAGTCCTCTAGGCGATACGCAGTATTTT. It encodes CAWSPLGDTQYF.

This chain joins TRBV28 and TRBJ1-1; D possibly corresponds to TRBD1 (5 bases). V was cut by 7 bases and J by 6 bases, with 9 bases left in between. The CDR3 runs 11 residues. The germline V gene encodes CDR1 MDHEN and CDR2 SYDVKM. This CDR3 reads CASIGAPEAFF. CDR3 DNA: TGTGCCAGCATAGGGGCTCCTGAAGCTTTCTTT.

The CDR3 DNA sequence: TGCGCCAGCAGCCAGCTAGCGCACACCGGGGAGCTGTTTTTT. Its translation is CASSQLAHTGELFF. The chain employs TRBV5-1 and TRBJ2-2; a possible D gene is TRBD2 (6 bases). The germline CDR1 and CDR2 sequences are SGHRS and YFSETQ. The CDR3 runs 14 residues. V was cut by 4 bases and J by 3 bases, with 10 bases left in between.

The chain couples TRBV19 to TRBJ2-7; D is undetermined. With 3 bases removed from V and 2 bases from J, the gap between germline ends came to 8 bases. The CDR3 contains 13 residues. Germline CDR1 is LNHDA and CDR2 is SQIVND (reference sequence). The CDR3 DNA follows: TGTGCCAGTAGTATCGCGGCACCCTACGAGCAGTACTTC. Protein sequence: CASSIAAPYEQYF. Together with reference TRBV19 and TRBJ2-7, the CDR3 gives the full variable domain: DGGITQSPKYLFRKEGQNVTLSCEQNLNHDAMYWYRQDPGQGLRLIYYSQIVNDFQKGDIAEGYSVSREKKESFPLTVTSAQKNPTAFYLCASSIAAPYEQYFGPGTRLTVT.

The chain carries TRBV27 and TRBJ1-2; no clear D gene. Germline CDR1 MNHEY, CDR2 SMNVEV (reference sequence). This CDR3 contains 13 residues. V was trimmed by 4 bases and J by 5 bases, leaving 11 bases between them. The CDR3 DNA is TGTGCCAGCAGTTCCCAGAGGACTTATGGCTACACCTTC. Protein product: CASSSQRTYGYTF.

This clone was observed a few times. The J gene is TRBJ1-5, the V gene TRBV19, with TRBD1 matching over 11 bases. V shed 8 bases, J shed 6 bases, and the junction held 6 bases outside the gene matches. The CDR3 runs 14 residues. The germline gives CDR1 LNHDA, CDR2 SQIVND (reference sequence). The CDR3 loop reads CASFGQGAFQPQHF. The DNA of the CDR3 is TGTGCCAGTTTTGGACAGGGGGCGTTTCAGCCCCAGCATTTT.

This clone was counted a few times. The CDR3 DNA sequence: TGCGCCAGCAGCCCGGACAGTTCCTACGAGCAGTACTTC. Translated, it gives CASSPDSSYEQYF. The chain has TRBV5-1 and TRBJ2-7, with D possibly being TRBD1 (6 bases). Trimming stripped 4 bases from V and 1 base from J, with 9 bases between. The CDR3 is 13 residues long. Germline CDR1 and CDR2: SGHRS and YFSETQ.

This sequence joins TRBV5-1 and TRBJ2-7; 8 bases align to TRBD2. V shed 4 bases, J shed 3 bases, and the junction held 6 bases outside the gene matches. CDR3 length: 14 amino acids. Germline V gene data show CDR1 as SGHRS and CDR2 as YFSETQ. The CDR3: CASSGAGVNYEQYF. CDR3 in DNA: TGCGCCAGCAGCGGAGCGGGAGTCAACTACGAGCAGTACTTC.

The V gene is TRBV7-6, the J gene TRBJ1-3; 8 positions agree with TRBD1. Germline values: CDR1 SGHVS, CDR2 FNYEAQ. This CDR3 spans 15 amino acids. Trimming removed 5 bases from V and 7 bases from J; junction bases left unmatched: 10. This chain's CDR3 is CASSARAGGGNTIYF. Here the CDR3 DNA reads TGTGCCAGCAGCGCCCGGGCAGGGGGCGGGAACACCATATATTTT.

This chain uses TRBV5-8 with TRBJ2-1; 12 nucleotides line up with TRBD2. This CDR3 comprises 20 residues. The V gene's germline CDR1 is SGHTS and CDR2 YDEGEE. The J segment lost 5 bases and the V segment lost 0 bases, leaving 15 bases of the junction unmatched. The CDR3 here is CASSLVATSGSFWYDNEQFF. Here the CDR3 DNA reads TGTGCCAGCAGCTTGGTTGCGACTAGCGGGAGTTTTTGGTATGACAATGAGCAGTTCTTC.

The chain recombines TRBV27 with TRBJ2-7; the match to TRBD2 covers 11 bases. Germline CDR1 and CDR2: MNHEY and SMNVEV (reference sequence). The CDR3 runs 16 residues. The V and J ends lost 5 bases and 1 base, in that order; junction bases with no gene match: 7. In DNA, the CDR3 is TGTGCCAGCAGTCTCCTCCTAGCGGGAGGTTCCTACGAGCAGTACTTC. This codes for CASSLLLAGGSYEQYF.

As regards this clone: One junction end does not reproduce the germline sequence, and a read error may be involved. This rearrangement joins TRBV7-9 to TRBJ1-5, with 7 bases lining up with TRBD1. The CDR3 has 15 amino acids. CDR1 and CDR2 from the germline V gene are SEHNR and FQNEAQ (reference sequence). For the CDR3, the DNA is TGTTCCAGCAGCTTCGGACAGGTCCTGGATCAGCCCCAGCATTTT. Amino acid sequence: CSSSFGQVLDQPQHF.

The chain combines TRBV5-8 with TRBJ2-7; D is undetermined. The germline V gene has CDR1 SGHTS and CDR2 YDEGEE. The CDR3 contains 14 residues. Trimming removed 1 base from V and 5 bases from J, with 13 bases in between. As DNA, the CDR3 is TGTGCCAGCAGCTTGTACGATGGTGGCCACGAGCAGTACTTC. It encodes CASSLYDGGHEQYF.

The chain links TRBV11-2 to TRBJ2-1; TRBD1 is a possible D gene (5 bases). The germline gives CDR1 SGHAT, CDR2 FQNNGV. Trimming removed 0 bases at V and 4 bases at J, with 7 bases between. The CDR3 is 14 amino acids. This chain's CDR3 is CASSLEAGYNEQFF. CDR3 nucleotides: TGTGCCAGCAGCTTAGAGGCAGGGTACAATGAGCAGTTCTTC.

The chain joins TRBV6-5 to TRBJ1-2; TRBD1 aligns across 11 bases. This CDR3 comprises 13 residues. The ends lost 8 bases at V and 6 bases at J; junction bases unmatched: 5. Per germline, CDR1 MNHEY and CDR2 SVGAGI. As DNA, the CDR3 is TGTGCCAGCGGCCGGACAGGGGGCAATGGCTACACCTTC. This sequence encodes CASGRTGGNGYTF.

The chain recombines TRBV5-1 with TRBJ2-1, with D perhaps TRBD1 (7 bases). Trimming took off 0 bases at V and 5 bases at J, with 15 bases between the two ends. This CDR3 is 16 amino acids long. Germline lookup yields CDR1 SGHRS and CDR2 YFSETQ. CDR3 region: CASSLEGGQRDNEQFF. CDR3 DNA sequence: TGCGCCAGCAGCTTGGAGGGGGGACAGCGAGACAATGAGCAGTTCTTC.

The J gene is TRBJ2-2, the V gene TRBV6-6; tentatively, D is TRBD2 (6 bases). CDR1 is MNHNY and CDR2 is SVGAGI in the germline V gene (reference sequence). This CDR3 region has 12 residues. The V end lost 11 bases, the J end lost 2 bases, and 9 bases lay between the germline ends. CDR3 sequence reads: CAAGSNTGELFF. Here the CDR3 DNA reads TGTGCCGCGGGGTCCAACACCGGGGAGCTGTTTTTT.

Worth noting for this clone: Different DNA sequences within this sample yield the same CDR3. This chain links TRBV6-6 with TRBJ2-5; 10 nucleotides agree with TRBD2. The CDR3 has 15 amino acids. Germline V gene lookup returns CDR1 MNHNY and CDR2 SVGAGI (reference sequence). With V trimmed by 2 bases and J by 3 bases, 3 bases remained unmatched. The CDR3 here is CASSYQLAGEETQYF. CDR3 bases: TGTGCCAGCAGTTACCAGCTAGCGGGAGAAGAGACCCAGTACTTC.

The chain employs TRBV27 and TRBJ2-6; D is unresolved. The ends were cut back, 8 bases at V and 0 bases at J, with 14 bases in the middle. CDR1 is MNHEY, CDR2 SMNVEV, per germline (reference sequence). The CDR3 sequence is 16 residues long. The CDR3 protein is CASGPGRSSGANVLTF. Here the CDR3 DNA reads TGTGCCAGCGGGCCTGGGCGTTCCTCTGGGGCCAACGTCCTGACTTTC.

This rearrangement joins TRBV11-2 to TRBJ2-5, with D perhaps TRBD2 (6 bases). The germline V gene has CDR1 SGHAT and CDR2 FQNNGV. V lost 0 bases and J 11 bases, leaving 16 bases between the germline ends. The CDR3 sequence is 14 residues long. CDR3 nucleotide sequence: TGTGCCAGCAGCTTAGATCGGATACTACGGGAGCAGTACTTC. It codes for CASSLDRILREQYF.